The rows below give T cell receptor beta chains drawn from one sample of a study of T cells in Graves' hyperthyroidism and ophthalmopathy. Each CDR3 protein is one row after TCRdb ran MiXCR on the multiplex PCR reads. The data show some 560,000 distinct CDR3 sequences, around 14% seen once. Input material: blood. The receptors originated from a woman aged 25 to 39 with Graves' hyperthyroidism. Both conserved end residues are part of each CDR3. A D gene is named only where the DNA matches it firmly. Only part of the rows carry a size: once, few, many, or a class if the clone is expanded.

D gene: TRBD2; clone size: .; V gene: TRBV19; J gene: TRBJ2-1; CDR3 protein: CASREVAGGPHNEQFF; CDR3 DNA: TGTGCCAGTAGGGAAGTAGCGGGAGGGCCCCACAATGAGCAGTTCTTC
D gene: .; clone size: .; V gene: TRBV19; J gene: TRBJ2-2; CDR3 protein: CASRTSYPTYTGELFF; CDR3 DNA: TGTGCCAGTAGAACTTCCTATCCCACGTACACCGGGGAGCTGTTCTTT
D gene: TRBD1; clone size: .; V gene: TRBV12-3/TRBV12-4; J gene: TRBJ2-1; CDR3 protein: CASSLTGTGRNEQFF; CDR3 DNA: TGTGCCAGCAGTCTGACCGGGACAGGACGCAATGAGCAGTTCTTC
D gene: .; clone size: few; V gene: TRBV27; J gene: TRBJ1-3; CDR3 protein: CASRTGPTGNTIYF; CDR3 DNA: TGTGCCAGCAGAACAGGGCCTACTGGAAACACCATATATTTT
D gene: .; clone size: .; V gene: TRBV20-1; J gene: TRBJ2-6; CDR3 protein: CSASFPGAGANVLTF; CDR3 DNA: TGCAGTGCTAGTTTTCCGGGGGCTGGGGCCAACGTCCTGACTTTC
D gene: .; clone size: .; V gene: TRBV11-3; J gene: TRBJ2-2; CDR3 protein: CASSLSFFGGSATGELFF; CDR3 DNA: TGTGCCAGCAGCTTATCCTTCTTCGGCGGTAGTGCCACCGGGGAGCTGTTTTTT
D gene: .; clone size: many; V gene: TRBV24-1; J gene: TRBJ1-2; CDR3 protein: CATSEPDTNADGYTF; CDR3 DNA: TGTGCCACCAGTGAACCGGACACCAATGCGGATGGCTACACCTTC
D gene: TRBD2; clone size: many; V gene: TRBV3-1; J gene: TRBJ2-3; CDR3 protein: CASSRTLAGGTDTQYF; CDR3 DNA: TGTGCCAGCAGCCGGACGCTAGCGGGAGGCACAGATACGCAGTATTTT
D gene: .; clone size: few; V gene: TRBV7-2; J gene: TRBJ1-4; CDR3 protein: CASSLPAKPGHPVSNEKLFF; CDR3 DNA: TGTGCCAGCAGCCTTCCCGCTAAACCGGGACACCCCGTGTCGAATGAAAAACTGTTTTTT
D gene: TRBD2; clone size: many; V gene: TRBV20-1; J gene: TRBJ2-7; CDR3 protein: CSARDGTSGTIAGEQYF; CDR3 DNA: TGCAGTGCTAGAGATGGGACTAGCGGGACGATAGCGGGCGAGCAGTACTTC
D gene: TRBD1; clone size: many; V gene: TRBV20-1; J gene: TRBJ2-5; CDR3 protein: CSAPLPTGGLGETQYF; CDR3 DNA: TGCAGTGCCCCTCTCCCGACAGGGGGACTTGGGGAGACCCAGTACTTC
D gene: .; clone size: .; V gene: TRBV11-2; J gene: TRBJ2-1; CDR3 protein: CASSLDAGLSLDTSEQFF; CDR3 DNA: TGTGCCAGCAGCTTAGATGCAGGCCTCTCCCTCGACACTAGTGAGCAGTTCTTC
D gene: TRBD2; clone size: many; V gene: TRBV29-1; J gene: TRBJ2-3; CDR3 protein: CSVVALAGSTDTQYF; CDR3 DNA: TGCAGCGTTGTGGCGCTAGCGGGTAGCACAGATACGCAGTATTTT
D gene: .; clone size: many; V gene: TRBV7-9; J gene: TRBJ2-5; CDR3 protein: CASSLSTDRTQYF; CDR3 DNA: TGTGCCAGCAGCTTATCGACAGACCGGACCCAGTACTTC
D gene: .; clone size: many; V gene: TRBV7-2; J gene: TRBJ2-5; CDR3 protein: CASSLRGRGFSETQYF; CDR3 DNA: TGTGCCAGCAGCCTCAGGGGTCGGGGGTTCTCAGAGACCCAGTACTTC
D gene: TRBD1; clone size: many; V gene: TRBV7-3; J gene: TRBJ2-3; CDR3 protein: CATGRGHQDTQYF; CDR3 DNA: TGTGCCACGGGTAGGGGGCATCAAGATACGCAGTATTTT
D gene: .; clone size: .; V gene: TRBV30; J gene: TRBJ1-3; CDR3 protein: CAWSSDYSGNTIYF; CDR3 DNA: TGTGCCTGGAGTTCGGATTACTCTGGAAACACCATATATTTT
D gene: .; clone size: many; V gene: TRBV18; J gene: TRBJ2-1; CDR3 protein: CASSPSGNEQFF; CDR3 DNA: TGTGCCAGCAGCCCGAGCGGGAATGAGCAGTTCTTC
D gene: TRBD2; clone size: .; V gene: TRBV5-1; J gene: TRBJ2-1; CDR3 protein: CASSYSGTSGFYNEQFF; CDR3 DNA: TGCGCCAGCAGCTATTCCGGGACTAGCGGGTTCTACAATGAGCAGTTCTTC
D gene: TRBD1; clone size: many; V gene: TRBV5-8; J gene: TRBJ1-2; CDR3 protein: CASSLENRGYYGYTF; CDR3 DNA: TGTGCCAGCAGCTTGGAAAACAGGGGGTACTATGGCTACACCTTC
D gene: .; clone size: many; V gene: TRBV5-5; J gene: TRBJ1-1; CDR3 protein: CASSLVGERMNTEAFF; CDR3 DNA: TGTGCCAGCAGCTTGGTGGGGGAGAGGATGAACACTGAAGCTTTCTTT
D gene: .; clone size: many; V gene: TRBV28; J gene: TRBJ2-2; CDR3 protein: CASRGARIGELFF; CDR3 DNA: TGTGCCAGCAGAGGGGCACGGATCGGGGAGCTGTTTTTT
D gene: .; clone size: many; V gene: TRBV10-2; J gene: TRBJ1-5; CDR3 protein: CASSTPGWDQPQHF; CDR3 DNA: TGCGCCAGCAGCACCCCAGGGTGGGATCAGCCCCAGCATTTT
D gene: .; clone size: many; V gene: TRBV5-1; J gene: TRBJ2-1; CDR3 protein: CASSLGTKHNEQFF; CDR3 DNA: TGCGCCAGCAGCTTGGGGACAAAACACAATGAGCAGTTCTTC
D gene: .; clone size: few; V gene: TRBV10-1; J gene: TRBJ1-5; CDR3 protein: CASSDGVDQPQHF; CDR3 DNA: TGCGCCAGCAGTGATGGGGTTGACCAGCCCCAGCATTTT
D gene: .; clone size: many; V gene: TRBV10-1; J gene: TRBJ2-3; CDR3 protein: CASSESLVSTDTQYF; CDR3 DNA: TGCGCCAGCAGTGAGTCTCTAGTAAGCACAGATACGCAGTATTTT
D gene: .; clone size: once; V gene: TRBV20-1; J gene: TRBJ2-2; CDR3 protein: CSAPPQPGSGELFF; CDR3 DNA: TGCAGTGCCCCCCCGCAGCCAGGGTCCGGGGAGCTGTTTTTT
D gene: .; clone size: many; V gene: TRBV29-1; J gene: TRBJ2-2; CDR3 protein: CSVGGTGELFF; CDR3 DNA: TGCAGCGTTGGAGGGACCGGGGAGCTGTTTTTT
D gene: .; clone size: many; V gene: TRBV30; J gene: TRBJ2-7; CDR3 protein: CACRGTPYEQYF; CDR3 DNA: TGTGCCTGCAGGGGCACGCCCTACGAGCAGTACTTC
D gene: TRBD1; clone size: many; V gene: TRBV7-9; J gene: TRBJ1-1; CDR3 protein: CASSRGQGEIPRTEAFF; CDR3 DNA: TGTGCCAGCAGCCGAGGACAGGGGGAGATACCGAGGACTGAAGCTTTCTTT
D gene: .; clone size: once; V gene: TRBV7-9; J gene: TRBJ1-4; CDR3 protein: CASSSREGVNEKLFF; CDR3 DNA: TGTGCCAGCAGCTCCCGGGAGGGGGTTAATGAAAAACTGTTTTTT
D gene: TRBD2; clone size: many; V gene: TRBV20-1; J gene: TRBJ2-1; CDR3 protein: CSARGTSGSSYNEQFF; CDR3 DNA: TGCAGTGCTCGCGGGACTAGCGGGAGCTCCTACAATGAGCAGTTCTTC
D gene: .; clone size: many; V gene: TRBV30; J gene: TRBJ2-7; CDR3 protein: CAWSVAVEQYF; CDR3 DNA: TGTGCCTGGAGTGTGGCAGTAGAGCAGTACTTC
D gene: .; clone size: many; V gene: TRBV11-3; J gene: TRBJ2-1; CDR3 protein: CASSLQDYNEQFF; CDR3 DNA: TGTGCCAGCAGCTTGCAGGATTACAATGAGCAGTTCTTC
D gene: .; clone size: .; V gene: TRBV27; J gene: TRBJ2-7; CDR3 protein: CASSPAGFYEQYF; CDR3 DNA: TGTGCCTCCTCGCCAGCCGGCTTCTACGAGCAGTACTTC
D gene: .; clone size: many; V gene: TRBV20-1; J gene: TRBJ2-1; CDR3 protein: CSARRGVGNEQFF; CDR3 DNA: TGCAGTGCCCGCAGGGGGGTGGGCAATGAGCAGTTCTTC
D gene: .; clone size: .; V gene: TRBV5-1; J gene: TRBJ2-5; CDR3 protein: CASSLQVARTETQYF; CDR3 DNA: TGCGCCAGCAGCTTGCAGGTGGCAAGGACGGAGACCCAGTACTTC
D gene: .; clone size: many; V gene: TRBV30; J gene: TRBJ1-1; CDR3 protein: CAWDTGRTEAFF; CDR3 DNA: TGTGCCTGGGATACGGGACGGACTGAAGCTTTCTTT
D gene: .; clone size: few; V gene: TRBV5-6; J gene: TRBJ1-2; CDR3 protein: CASSPPGRISSGYTF; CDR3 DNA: TGTGCCAGCAGCCCCCCCGGGAGGATTTCGAGTGGCTACACCTTC
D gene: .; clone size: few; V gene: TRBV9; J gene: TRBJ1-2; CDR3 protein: CASSYHTGANYGYTF; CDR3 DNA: TGTGCCAGCAGCTACCATACAGGCGCTAACTATGGCTACACCTTC
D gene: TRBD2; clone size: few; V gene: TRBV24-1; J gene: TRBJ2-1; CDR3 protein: CATSAPRASGSNEQFF; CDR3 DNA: TGTGCCACCAGTGCTCCGCGGGCTAGCGGGAGTAATGAGCAGTTCTTC
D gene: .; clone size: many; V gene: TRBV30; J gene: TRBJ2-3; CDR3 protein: CAWSELGSTDTQYF; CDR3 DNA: TGTGCCTGGAGTGAGTTAGGTAGCACAGATACGCAGTATTTT
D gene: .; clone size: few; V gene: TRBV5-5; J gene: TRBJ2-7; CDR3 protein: CASSHQESYEQYF; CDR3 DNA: TGTGCCAGCAGCCATCAAGAGTCCTACGAGCAGTACTTC
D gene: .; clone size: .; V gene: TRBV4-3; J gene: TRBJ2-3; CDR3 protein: CASSHLTTDTQYF; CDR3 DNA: TGCGCCAGCAGCCATCTAACCACAGATACGCAGTATTTT
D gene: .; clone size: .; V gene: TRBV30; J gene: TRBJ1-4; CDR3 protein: CAWSVLGSEKLFF; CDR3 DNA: TGTGCCTGGAGTGTACTGGGGAGTGAAAAACTGTTTTTT
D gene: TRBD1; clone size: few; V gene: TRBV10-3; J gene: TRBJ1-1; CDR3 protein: CAISGTGTGGPTEAFF; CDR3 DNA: TGTGCCATCAGTGGGACCGGGACAGGGGGCCCCACTGAAGCTTTCTTT
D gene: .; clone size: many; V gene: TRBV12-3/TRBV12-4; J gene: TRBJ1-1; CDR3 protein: CAIQTGFAEAFF; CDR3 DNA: TGTGCCATCCAAACAGGGTTCGCTGAAGCTTTCTTT
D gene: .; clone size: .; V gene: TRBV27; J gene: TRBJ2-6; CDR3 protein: CASSVIPTNSGANVLTF; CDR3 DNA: TGTGCCAGCAGCGTCATACCCACCAACTCTGGGGCCAACGTCCTGACTTTC
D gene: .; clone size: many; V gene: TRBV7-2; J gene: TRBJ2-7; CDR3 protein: CASSTGIPYEQYF; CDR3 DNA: TGTGCCAGCAGCACAGGGATCCCCTACGAGCAGTACTTC
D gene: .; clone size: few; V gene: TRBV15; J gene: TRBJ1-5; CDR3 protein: CATSRDSINQPQHF; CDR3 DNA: TGTGCCACCAGCAGAGACAGCATCAATCAGCCCCAGCATTTT
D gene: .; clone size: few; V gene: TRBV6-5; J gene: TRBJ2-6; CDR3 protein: CASSYLGDRGGYSGANVLTF; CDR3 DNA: TGTGCCAGCAGTTACTTAGGAGACAGGGGAGGGTACTCTGGGGCCAACGTCCTGACTTTC
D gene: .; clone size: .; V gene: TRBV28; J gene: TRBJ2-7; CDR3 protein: CASRYSRAIGYEQYF; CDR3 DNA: TGTGCCAGCCGATATAGTAGAGCCATCGGATACGAGCAGTACTTC
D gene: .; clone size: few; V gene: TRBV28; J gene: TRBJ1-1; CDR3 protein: CASSLGALAGTEAFF; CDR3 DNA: TGTGCCAGCAGTTTAGGGGCCCTTGCTGGCACTGAAGCTTTCTTT
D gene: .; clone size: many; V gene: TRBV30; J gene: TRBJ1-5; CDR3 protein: CAWSGGQHQPQHF; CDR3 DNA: TGTGCCTGGAGTGGTGGACAGCATCAGCCCCAGCATTTT
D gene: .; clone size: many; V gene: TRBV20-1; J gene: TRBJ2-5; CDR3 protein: CSARGGQFDETQYF; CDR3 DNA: TGCAGTGCTAGGGGGGGACAGTTCGACGAGACCCAGTACTTC
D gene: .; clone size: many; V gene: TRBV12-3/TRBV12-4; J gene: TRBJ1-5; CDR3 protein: CASTFFNQPQHF; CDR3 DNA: TGTGCCAGCACCTTTTTCAATCAGCCCCAGCATTTT